This record concerns one T cell receptor (beta chain) sequence. The antigen is not known. The data are from a study of OX40 agonist ivuxolimab in advanced cancers. Turning to the study itself: Dose-escalation cases comprised hepatocellular carcinoma, melanoma, renal cell or head and neck cancer. Broader study findings: Expanded clones were, on average, more numerous in CD8+ T cells than in CD4+.

This table comes from immunoSEQ multiplex PCR, and its TCRdb copy is limited to in-frame clones, with some not included. The sample includes tens of thousands of clones, about 90% of them seen just once. V trimming: 2 bases; J trimming: 7 bases; junction bases outside the gene matches: 6. The length of the CDR3 is 14 residues. Germline V gene lookup returns CDR1 WNHNN and CDR2 SYGVQD (reference sequence). Samples of blood were obtained at baseline, on cycle 4 day 1, and on cycle 7 day 1. The chain couples TRBV10-1 to TRBJ2-7; TRBD1 agrees at 9 bases. Source: CD4+ or CD8+ T cells sorted from blood, taken in a trial of the OX40 agonist ivuxolimab. This clonotype was sampled from an adult with an advanced solid tumor such as melanoma, head and neck, liver or kidney cancer. CDR3 amino acids: CASSETGGLEEQYF. CDR3 sequence (DNA): TGCGCCAGCAGTGAGACAGGGGGCTTGGAGGAGCAGTACTTC.